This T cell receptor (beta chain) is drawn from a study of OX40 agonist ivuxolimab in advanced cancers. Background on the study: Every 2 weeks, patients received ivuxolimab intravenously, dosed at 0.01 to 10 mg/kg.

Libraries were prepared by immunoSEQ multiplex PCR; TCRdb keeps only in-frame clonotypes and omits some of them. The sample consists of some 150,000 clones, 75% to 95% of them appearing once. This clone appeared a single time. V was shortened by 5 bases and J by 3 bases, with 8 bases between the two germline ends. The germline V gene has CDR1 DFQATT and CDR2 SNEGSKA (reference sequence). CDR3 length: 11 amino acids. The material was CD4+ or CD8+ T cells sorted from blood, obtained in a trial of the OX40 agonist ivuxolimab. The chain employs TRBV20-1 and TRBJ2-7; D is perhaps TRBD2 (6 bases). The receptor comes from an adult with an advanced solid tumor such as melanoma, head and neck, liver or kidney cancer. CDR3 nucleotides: TGCAGTGCTCCGGAGGGCTACGAGCAGTACTTC. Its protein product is CSAPEGYEQYF.